The clone carrying this TCR beta chain was counted ten times or more. Its cognate antigen is unknown. The junction had 8 bases not matched to a gene; V was cut back by 8 bases and J by 7 bases. There are 14 residues in the CDR3. These data originate in a study of response to subunit inactivated influenza vaccine. Study-wide results and limits: Authors suggested that a seasonal influenza vaccination recruits few new T cells each time.

TCRdb ran MiXCR on the RT-PCR reads and lists one entry per CDR3 protein. Of under 850,000 distinct CDR3 sequences listed, around 20% were seen once; the top ten hold roughly a tenth. This specimen consisted of PBMCs from blood, obtained 5 to 6 days after vaccination. The TCR sequence derives from a man between 50 and 59 years old who received an inactivated influenza vaccine. The chain has TRBV12-3 or TRBV12-4 and TRBJ2-2; 9 bases are a match to TRBD1. The CDR3: CASSPDRGGGELFF. The DNA of the CDR3 is TGTGCCAGCTCGCCGGACAGGGGTGGCGGGGAGCTGTTTTTT.